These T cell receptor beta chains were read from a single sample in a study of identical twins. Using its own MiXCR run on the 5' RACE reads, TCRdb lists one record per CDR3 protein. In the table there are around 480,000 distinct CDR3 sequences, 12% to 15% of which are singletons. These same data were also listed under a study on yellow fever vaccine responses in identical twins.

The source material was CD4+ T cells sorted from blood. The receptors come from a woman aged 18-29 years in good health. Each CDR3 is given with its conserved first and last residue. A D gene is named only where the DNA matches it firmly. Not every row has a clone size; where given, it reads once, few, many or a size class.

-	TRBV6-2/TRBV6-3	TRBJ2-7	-	CASSYGSPGLGAYEQYF	TGTGCCAGCAGTTACGGTTCCCCGGGACTGGGAGCCTACGAGCAGTACTTC
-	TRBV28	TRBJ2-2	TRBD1	CASRVNRGSTGELFF	TGTGCCAGCAGAGTTAACAGGGGGAGCACCGGGGAGCTGTTTTTT
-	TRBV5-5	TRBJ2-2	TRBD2	CASSSTTTSGGPTGELFF	TGTGCCAGCAGCTCAACGACGACTAGCGGGGGGCCCACCGGGGAGCTGTTTTTT
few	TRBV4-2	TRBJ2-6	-	CASSQDWTVSGANVLTF	TGTGCCAGCAGCCAAGATTGGACTGTCTCTGGGGCCAACGTCCTGACTTTC
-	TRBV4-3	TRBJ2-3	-	CASSQGREPSTDTQYF	TGCGCCAGCAGCCAAGGGAGGGAGCCTAGCACAGATACGCAGTATTTT
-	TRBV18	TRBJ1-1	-	CASSNSHVMNTEAFF	TGTGCCAGCTCAAACAGTCACGTCATGAACACTGAAGCTTTCTTT
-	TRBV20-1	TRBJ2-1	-	CSARVPSSGQFF	TGCAGTGCTAGAGTCCCCTCCTCTGGGCAGTTCTTC
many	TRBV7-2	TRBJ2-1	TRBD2	CASSPRTSGPNEQFF	TGTGCCAGCAGCCCCAGGACTAGCGGGCCCAATGAGCAGTTCTTC
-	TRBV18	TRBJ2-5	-	CASSSIGGAEETQYF	TGTGCCAGCTCATCCATCGGGGGCGCAGAAGAGACCCAGTACTTC
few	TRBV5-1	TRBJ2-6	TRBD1	CASSFSQGAGGANVLTF	TGCGCCAGCAGCTTTAGCCAGGGGGCTGGAGGGGCCAACGTCCTGACTTTC
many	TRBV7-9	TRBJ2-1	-	CASSLDGGNNEQFF	TGTGCCAGCAGCTTAGACGGCGGTAACAATGAGCAGTTCTTC
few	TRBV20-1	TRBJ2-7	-	CSARVVTGYLRF	TGCAGTGCTAGAGTGGTAACAGGGTATCTTCGCTTC
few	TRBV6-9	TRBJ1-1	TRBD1	CAIRDRNTEAFF	TGTGCCATCCGGGACAGGAACACTGAAGCTTTCTTT
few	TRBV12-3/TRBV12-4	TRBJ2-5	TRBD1	CASSLRPSGGETQYF	TGTGCCAGCAGTTTACGGCCGTCAGGGGGAGAGACCCAGTACTTC
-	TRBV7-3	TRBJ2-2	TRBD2	CASSYPRTSGTGELFF	TGTGCCAGCAGCTACCCCCGGACTAGCGGAACCGGGGAGCTGTTTTTT
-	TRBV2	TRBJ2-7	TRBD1	CANTMDRGYEQYF	TGTGCCAACACCATGGACAGGGGCTACGAGCAGTACTTC
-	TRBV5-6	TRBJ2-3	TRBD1	CASSPRQGRDTQYF	TGTGCCAGCAGCCCAAGACAGGGTCGGGATACGCAGTATTTT
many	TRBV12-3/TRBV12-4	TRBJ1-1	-	CASSPRGGANTEAFF	TGTGCCAGCAGTCCCCGTGGGGGCGCGAACACTGAAGCTTTCTTT
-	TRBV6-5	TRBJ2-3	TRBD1	CASSYSWTGGNTQYF	TGTGCCAGCAGTTACTCCTGGACAGGGGGCAATACGCAGTATTTT
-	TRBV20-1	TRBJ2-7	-	CSAREGRPYEQYF	TGCAGTGCCCGGGAAGGCAGGCCATACGAGCAGTACTTC
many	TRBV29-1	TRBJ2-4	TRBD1	CSADRGNIQYF	TGCAGCGCGGACAGGGGGAACATTCAGTACTTC
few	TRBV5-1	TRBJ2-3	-	CASSLDSIRISTDTQYF	TGCGCCAGCAGCTTGGACAGCATCCGTATTAGCACAGATACGCAGTATTTT
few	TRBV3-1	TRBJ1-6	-	CASSPQRMGSPLHF	TGTGCCAGCAGCCCCCAACGTATGGGCTCACCCCTCCACTTT
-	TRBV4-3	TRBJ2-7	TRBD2	CASSQEVYGLAGGPPYEQYF	TGCGCCAGCAGCCAAGAGGTGTACGGGCTAGCGGGAGGGCCTCCCTACGAGCAGTACTTC
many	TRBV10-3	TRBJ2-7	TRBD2	CAISGPGGGRSYEQYF	TGTGCCATCAGTGGCCCGGGGGGCGGGAGGTCCTACGAGCAGTACTTC
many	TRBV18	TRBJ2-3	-	CASSRINPPDTQYF	TGTGCCAGCTCACGTATCAATCCCCCAGATACGCAGTATTTT
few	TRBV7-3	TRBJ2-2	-	CASSPSATGRSTGELFF	TGTGCCAGCAGCCCCTCCGCAACAGGGAGAAGCACCGGGGAGCTGTTTTTT
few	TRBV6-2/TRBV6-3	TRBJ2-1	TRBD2	CASSYSSGRGHNEQFF	TGTGCCAGCAGTTATTCTAGCGGGAGGGGCCACAATGAGCAGTTCTTC
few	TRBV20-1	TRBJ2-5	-	CSASWTNQETQYF	TGCAGTGCTAGTTGGACAAATCAAGAGACCCAGTACTTC
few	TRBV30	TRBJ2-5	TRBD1	CAWSGQGVGETQYF	TGTGCCTGGAGCGGACAGGGCGTAGGGGAGACCCAGTACTTC
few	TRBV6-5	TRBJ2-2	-	CASSYVAGFGTGELFF	TGTGCCAGCAGTTACGTAGCAGGGTTCGGCACCGGGGAGCTGTTTTTT
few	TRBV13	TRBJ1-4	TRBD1	CASSQGTVVEKLFF	TGTGCCAGCAGCCAAGGGACAGTCGTAGAAAAACTGTTTTTT
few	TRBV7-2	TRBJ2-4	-	CASSSSGGTSIQYF	TGTGCCAGCAGTTCTAGTGGGGGGACCTCCATTCAGTACTTC
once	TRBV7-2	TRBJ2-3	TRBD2	CASSLRGREADTQYF	TGTGCCAGCAGCCTCCGGGGACGGGAGGCAGATACGCAGTATTTT
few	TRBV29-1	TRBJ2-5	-	CSVELGRQETQYF	TGCAGCGTTGAATTGGGCAGACAAGAGACCCAGTACTTC
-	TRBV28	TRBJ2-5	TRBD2	CASTKRTSLQETQYF	TGTGCCAGCACAAAAAGGACTAGCCTCCAAGAGACCCAGTACTTC
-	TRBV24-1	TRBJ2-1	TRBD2	CATSDRTSGKNEQFF	TGTGCCACCAGTGATCGGACTAGCGGGAAAAATGAGCAGTTCTTC
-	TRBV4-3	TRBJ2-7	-	CASSQDLQYEQYF	TGCGCCAGCAGCCAAGATCTTCAATACGAGCAGTACTTC
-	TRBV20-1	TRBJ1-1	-	CSAPSAGGGGAEAFF	TGCAGTGCTCCGAGTGCTGGGGGGGGAGGCGCTGAAGCTTTCTTT
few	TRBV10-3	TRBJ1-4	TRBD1	CAANDRGGEKLFF	TGTGCCGCGAACGACAGGGGAGGTGAAAAACTGTTTTTT
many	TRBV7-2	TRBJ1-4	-	CASSRDTKSKEKLFF	TGTGCCAGCAGCCGGGACACGAAATCCAAAGAAAAACTGTTTTTT
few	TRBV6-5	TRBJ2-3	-	CASSYSRVLADTQYF	TGTGCCAGCAGTTACTCTAGGGTTCTCGCAGATACGCAGTATTTT
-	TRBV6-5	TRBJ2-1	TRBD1	CASSYPGTGPYNEQFF	TGTGCCAGCAGTTACCCCGGGACAGGACCGTACAATGAGCAGTTCTTC
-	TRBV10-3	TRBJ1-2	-	CAISVGKNNYGYTF	TGTGCCATCAGTGTCGGCAAAAATAACTATGGCTACACCTTC
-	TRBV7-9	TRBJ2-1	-	CASSLGHSSYNEQFF	TGTGCCAGCAGCTTAGGTCACAGCTCCTACAATGAGCAGTTCTTC
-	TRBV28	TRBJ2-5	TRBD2	CASSLLTPKWTSGSQETQYF	TGTGCCAGCAGTTTATTGACACCCAAATGGACTAGCGGGAGCCAAGAGACCCAGTACTTC
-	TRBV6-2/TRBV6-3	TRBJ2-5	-	CASSSVRQRQETQYF	TGTGCCAGCAGTAGTGTTCGCCAGAGACAAGAGACCCAGTACTTC
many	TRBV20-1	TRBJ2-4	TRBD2	CSARDGSGRAGSKNIQYF	TGCAGTGCTAGAGACGGGAGCGGGAGGGCCGGGTCCAAAAACATTCAGTACTTC
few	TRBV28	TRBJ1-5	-	CASSLYGLGNQPQHF	TGTGCCAGCAGTTTATATGGCCTAGGAAATCAGCCCCAGCATTTT
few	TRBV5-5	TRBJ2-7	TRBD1	CASSGDYTGGSYEQYF	TGTGCCAGCAGCGGCGACTATACAGGGGGATCCTACGAGCAGTACTTC
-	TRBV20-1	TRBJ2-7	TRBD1	CSARPPRDRGYEQYF	TGCAGTGCTAGACCGCCCCGGGACAGGGGCTACGAGCAGTACTTC
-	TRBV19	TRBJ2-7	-	CASSSREVEQYF	TGTGCCAGTAGTTCCAGGGAGGTCGAGCAGTACTTC
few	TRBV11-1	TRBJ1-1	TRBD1	CASSLARDRGHKVNTEAFF	TGTGCCAGCAGCTTAGCGAGGGACAGGGGGCATAAAGTGAACACTGAAGCTTTCTTT
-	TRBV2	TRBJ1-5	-	CASSVGQVNQPQHF	TGTGCCAGCAGTGTAGGTCAAGTCAATCAGCCCCAGCATTTT
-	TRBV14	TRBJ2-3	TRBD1	CASSHMTGAADTQYF	TGTGCCAGCAGCCACATGACAGGGGCGGCAGATACGCAGTATTTT
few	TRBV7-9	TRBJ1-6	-	CASSSRVDSPLHF	TGTGCCAGCAGCAGCAGGGTGGATTCACCCCTCCACTTT
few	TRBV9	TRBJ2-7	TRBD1	CASSSQPGQGKAEQYF	TGTGCCAGCAGCTCCCAACCGGGACAGGGAAAGGCCGAGCAGTACTTC
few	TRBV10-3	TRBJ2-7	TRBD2	CAISDKWTSGSEQYF	TGTGCCATCAGTGATAAATGGACTAGCGGGAGCGAGCAGTACTTC
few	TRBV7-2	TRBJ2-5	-	CASSLAYETQYF	TGTGCCAGCAGCTTAGCTTATGAGACCCAGTACTTC